These 2 T cell receptor beta chains share one sample of origin, sequenced in a study of T cell repertoires in aging, cancer and after chemotherapy. Amplification of TCR beta used genomic DNA extracted from peripheral blood. A mixed TRB-A/B primer pool amplified rearranged TRB by multiplex touch-down PCR. TCRdb re-called the multiplex PCR reads through MiXCR, storing one row per CDR3 protein. There are thousands of distinct CDR3 sequences in the sample; roughly 22% occur only once, and roughly 52% lies in the top ten. Source material: blood. The receptors shown here come from a human donor with a solid tumor.

This rearrangement joins TRBV18 to TRBJ2-7, with unresolved D. V was cut by 2 bases and J by 3 bases, with 11 bases left in between. There are 14 residues in the CDR3. Germline CDR1 and CDR2: KGHSH and LQKENI. CDR3 coding DNA: TGTGCCAGCTCACCATCAATTGGTTACTACGAGCAGTACTTC. Encoded protein: CASSPSIGYYEQYF.

This clonotype was seen more than once but under ten times. The chain carries TRBV5-5 and TRBJ1-1, with TRBD1 matching over 8 bases. J lost 10 bases, V lost 0 bases, and 11 bases had no gene match. The CDR3 consists of 15 residues. CDR1 SGHKS and CDR2 YYEKEE come from the germline V gene (reference sequence). The CDR3 DNA reads TGTGCCAGCAGCTTGGTAAGGACTAGTGGACAGGGAGCTTTCTTT. This gives the protein CASSLVRTSGQGAFF.